A selection of T cell receptor beta chains follows, all from one sample in a study of CD4 T cells in relation to SARS-CoV-2 and coronaviruses. These TCRs are of unknown antigen specificity. Profiled with immunoSEQ multiplex PCR; TCRdb holds only in-frame clones, not every one. This sample carries tens of thousands of clones, over 65% of them seen once, and the ten largest clones take 2.8%. Sequenced input: memory CD4+ T cells from PBMCs, cultured in vitro. The receptors were gathered from an adult with COVID-19. CDR3s include the opening cysteine and the closing phenylalanine or tryptophan. Each record gives: clone size, V gene, CDR3 protein. Only part of the rows carry a size: once, few, many, or a class if the clone is expanded.

few,TRBV14,CASSHGGDTSSYNEQFF
-,TRBV7-2,CASSLQGPGEQFF
-,TRBV18,CASSPYGGRVNTEAFF
-,TRBV28,CASSFQGRIYEQYF
-,TRBV30,CAWSFAGRNEKLFF
-,TRBV15,CATSRGASGRLWNEQFF
-,TRBV19,CASSIYGRGHHEQFF
-,TRBV30,CAWSGRADQPQHF
-,TRBV28,CATARGGSRFGTDTQYF
once,TRBV4-2,CASSQDLQAGGPGANVLTF
-,TRBV18,CASSSGQGKGNTIYF
-,TRBV20-1,CSAGTYEQYF
once,TRBV9,CASSVDGWEHNEQFF
-,TRBV18,CASSPFQGRSSGANVLTF
-,TRBV6-1,CASSGERGQGGGGTGELFF
-,TRBV4-1,CASSQVESWAEAFF
-,TRBV7-6,CASSLALGDKNLAKNIQYF